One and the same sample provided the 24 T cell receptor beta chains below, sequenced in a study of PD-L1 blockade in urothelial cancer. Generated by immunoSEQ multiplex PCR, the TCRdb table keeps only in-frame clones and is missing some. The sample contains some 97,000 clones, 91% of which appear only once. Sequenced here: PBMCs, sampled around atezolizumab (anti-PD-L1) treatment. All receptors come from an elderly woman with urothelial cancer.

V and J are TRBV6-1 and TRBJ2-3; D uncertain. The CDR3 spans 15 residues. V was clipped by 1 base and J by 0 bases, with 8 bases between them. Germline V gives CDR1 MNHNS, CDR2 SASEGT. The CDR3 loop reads CASSEGLISTDTQYF. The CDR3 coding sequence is TGTGCCAGCAGTGAAGGACTGATTAGCACAGATACGCAGTATTTT.

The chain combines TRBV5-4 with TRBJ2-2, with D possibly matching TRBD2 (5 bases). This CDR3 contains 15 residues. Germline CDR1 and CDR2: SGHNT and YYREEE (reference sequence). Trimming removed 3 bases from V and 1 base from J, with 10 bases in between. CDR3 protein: CASSSNRGNTGELFF. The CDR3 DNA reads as TGTGCCAGCAGCTCAAATCGGGGGAACACCGGGGAGCTGTTTTTT.

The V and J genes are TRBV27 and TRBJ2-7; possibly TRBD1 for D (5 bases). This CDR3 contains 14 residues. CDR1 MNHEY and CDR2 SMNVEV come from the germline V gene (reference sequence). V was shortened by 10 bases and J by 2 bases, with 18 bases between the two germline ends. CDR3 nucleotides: TGTGCCACGCCCCAGGGTATCAACACCTACGAGCAGTACTTC. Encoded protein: CATPQGINTYEQYF.

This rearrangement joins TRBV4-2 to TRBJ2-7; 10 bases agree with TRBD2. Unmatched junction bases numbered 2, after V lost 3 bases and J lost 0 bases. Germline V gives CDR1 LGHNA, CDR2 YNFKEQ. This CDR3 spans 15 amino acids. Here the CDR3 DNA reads TGTGCCAGCAGCCACACTAGCGGGGCCTCCTACGAGCAGTACTTC. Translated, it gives CASSHTSGASYEQYF.

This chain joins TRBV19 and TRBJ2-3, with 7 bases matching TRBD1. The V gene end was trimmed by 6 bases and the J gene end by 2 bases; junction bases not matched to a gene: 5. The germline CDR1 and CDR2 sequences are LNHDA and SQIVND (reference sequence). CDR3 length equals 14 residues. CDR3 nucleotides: TGTGCCAGTAGCCTGGGACAGTTCACAGATACGCAGTATTTT. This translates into CASSLGQFTDTQYF.

This CDR3 reads CASSLTGGTEAFF. CDR3 DNA: TGCGCCAGCAGCCTTACGGGAGGCACTGAAGCTTTCTTT. The chain uses TRBV5-1 and TRBJ1-1; no definite D call. The CDR3 extends over 13 amino acids. Trimming took off 4 bases at V and 4 bases at J, with 11 bases between the two ends. The germline CDR1 and CDR2 sequences are SGHRS and YFSETQ.

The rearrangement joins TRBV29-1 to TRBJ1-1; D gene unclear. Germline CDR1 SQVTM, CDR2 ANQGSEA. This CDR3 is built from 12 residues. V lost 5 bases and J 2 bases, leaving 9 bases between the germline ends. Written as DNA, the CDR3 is TGCAGCGTTTTAGCCGGAAACACTGAAGCTTTCTTT. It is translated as CSVLAGNTEAFF.

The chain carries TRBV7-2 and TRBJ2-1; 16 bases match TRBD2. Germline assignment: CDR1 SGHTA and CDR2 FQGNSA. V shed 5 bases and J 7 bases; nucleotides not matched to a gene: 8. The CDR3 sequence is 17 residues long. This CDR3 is CASSPGTSGRARNEQFF. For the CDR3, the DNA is TGTGCCAGCAGCCCCGGGACTAGCGGGAGGGCCAGGAATGAGCAGTTCTTC. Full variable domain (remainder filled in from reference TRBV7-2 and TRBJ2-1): GAGVSQSPSNKVTEKGKDVELRCDPISGHTALYWYRQSLGQGLEFLIYFQGNSAPDKSGLPSDRFSAERTGGSVSTLTIQRTQQEDSAVYLCASSPGTSGRARNEQFFGPGTRLTVL.

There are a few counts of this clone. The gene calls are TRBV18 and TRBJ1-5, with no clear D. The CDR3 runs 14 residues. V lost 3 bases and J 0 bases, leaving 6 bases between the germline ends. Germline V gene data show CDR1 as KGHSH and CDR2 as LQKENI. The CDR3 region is CASSPSGSNQPQHF. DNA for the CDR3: TGTGCCAGCTCACCGAGTGGTAGCAATCAGCCCCAGCATTTT. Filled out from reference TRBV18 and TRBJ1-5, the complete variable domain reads NAGVMQNPRHLVRRRGQEARLRCSPMKGHSHVYWYRQLPEEGLKFMVYLQKENIIDESGMPKERFSAEFPKEGPSILRIQQVVRGDSAAYFCASSPSGSNQPQHFGDGTRLSIL.

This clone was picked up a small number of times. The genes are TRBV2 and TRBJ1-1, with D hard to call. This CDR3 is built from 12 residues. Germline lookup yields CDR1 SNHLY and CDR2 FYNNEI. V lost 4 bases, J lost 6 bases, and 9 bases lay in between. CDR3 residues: CASSAGIAEAFF. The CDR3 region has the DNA TGTGCCAGCAGTGCAGGTATCGCTGAAGCTTTCTTT.

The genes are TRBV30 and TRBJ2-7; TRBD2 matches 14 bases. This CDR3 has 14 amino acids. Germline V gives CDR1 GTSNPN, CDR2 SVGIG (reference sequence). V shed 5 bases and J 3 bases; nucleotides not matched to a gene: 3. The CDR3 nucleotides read TGTGCCTGGGGAGGACTAGCGGGGGGCTACGAGCAGTACTTC. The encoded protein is CAWGGLAGGYEQYF.

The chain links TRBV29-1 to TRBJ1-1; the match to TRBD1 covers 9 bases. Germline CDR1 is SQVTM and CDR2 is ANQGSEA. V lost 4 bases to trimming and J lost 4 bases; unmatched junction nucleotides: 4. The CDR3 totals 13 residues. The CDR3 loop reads CSVAGQGSTEAFF. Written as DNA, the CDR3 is TGCAGCGTTGCCGGACAGGGGAGCACTGAAGCTTTCTTT.

CDR3 coding DNA: TGCGCCAGCAGCTTGACGGGGGTCAACACTGAAGCTTTCTTT. Protein sequence: CASSLTGVNTEAFF. The V and J genes are TRBV5-1 and TRBJ1-1; maybe TRBD1 (5 bases). Germline lookup yields CDR1 SGHRS and CDR2 YFSETQ. With 1 base removed from V and 2 bases from J, the gap between germline ends came to 9 bases. The CDR3 is 14 residues long.

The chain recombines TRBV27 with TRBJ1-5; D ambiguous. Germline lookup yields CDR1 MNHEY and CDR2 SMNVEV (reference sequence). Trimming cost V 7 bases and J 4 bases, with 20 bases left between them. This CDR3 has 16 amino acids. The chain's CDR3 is CASTTMGGAPNQPQHF. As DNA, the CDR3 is TGTGCCAGCACCACAATGGGAGGTGCTCCTAATCAGCCCCAGCATTTT.

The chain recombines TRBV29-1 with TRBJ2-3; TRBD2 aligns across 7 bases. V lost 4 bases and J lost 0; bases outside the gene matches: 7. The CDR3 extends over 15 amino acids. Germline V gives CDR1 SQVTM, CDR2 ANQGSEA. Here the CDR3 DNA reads TGCAGCGTTGGGGGGGGGACTACTAGCACAGATACGCAGTATTTT. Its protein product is CSVGGGTTSTDTQYF.

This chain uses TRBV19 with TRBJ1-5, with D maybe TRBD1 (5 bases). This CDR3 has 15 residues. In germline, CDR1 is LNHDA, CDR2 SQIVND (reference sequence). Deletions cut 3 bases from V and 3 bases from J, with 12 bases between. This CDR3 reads CASSIGGSNNQPQHF. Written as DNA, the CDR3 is TGTGCCAGTAGTATCGGGGGATCGAACAATCAGCCCCAGCATTTT.

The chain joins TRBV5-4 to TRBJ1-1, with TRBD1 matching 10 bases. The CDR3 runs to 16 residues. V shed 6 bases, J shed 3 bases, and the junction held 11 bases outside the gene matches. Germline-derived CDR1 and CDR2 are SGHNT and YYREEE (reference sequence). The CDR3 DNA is TGTGCCAGCAACGCCCCACCCGGACAGGGGGACACTGAAGCTTTCTTT. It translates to CASNAPPGQGDTEAFF.

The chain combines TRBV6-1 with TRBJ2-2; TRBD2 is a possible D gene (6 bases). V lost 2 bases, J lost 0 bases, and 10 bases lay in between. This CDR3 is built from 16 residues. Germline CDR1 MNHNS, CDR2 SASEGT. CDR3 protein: CASSEQGLANTGELFF. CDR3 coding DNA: TGTGCCAGCAGTGAACAGGGACTCGCGAACACCGGGGAGCTGTTTTTT.

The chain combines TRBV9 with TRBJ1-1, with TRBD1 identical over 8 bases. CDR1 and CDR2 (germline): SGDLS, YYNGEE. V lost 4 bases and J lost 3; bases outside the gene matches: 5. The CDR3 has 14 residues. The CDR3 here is CASSMTGADTEAFF. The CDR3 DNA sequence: TGTGCCAGCAGCATGACAGGGGCGGACACTGAAGCTTTCTTT.

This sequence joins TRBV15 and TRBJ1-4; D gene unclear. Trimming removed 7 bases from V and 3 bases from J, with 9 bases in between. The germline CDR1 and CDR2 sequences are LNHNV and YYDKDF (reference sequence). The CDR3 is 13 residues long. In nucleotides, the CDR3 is TGTGCCACCAAGAGAGGGTCTAATGAAAAACTGTTTTTT. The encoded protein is CATKRGSNEKLFF.

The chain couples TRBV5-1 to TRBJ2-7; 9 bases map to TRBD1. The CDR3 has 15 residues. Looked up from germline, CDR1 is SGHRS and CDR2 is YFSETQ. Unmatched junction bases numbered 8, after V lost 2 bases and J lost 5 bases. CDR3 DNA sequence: TGCGCCAGCAGCTTTCGCGGACAGGGGTCCAACGAGCAGTACTTC. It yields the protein CASSFRGQGSNEQYF.

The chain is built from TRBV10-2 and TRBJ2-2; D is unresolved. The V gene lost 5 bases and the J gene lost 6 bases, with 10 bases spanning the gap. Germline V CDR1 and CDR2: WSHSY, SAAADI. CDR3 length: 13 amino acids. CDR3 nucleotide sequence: TGCGCCAGCAGTACCACTCCATCCGGGGAGCTGTTTTTT. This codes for CASSTTPSGELFF.

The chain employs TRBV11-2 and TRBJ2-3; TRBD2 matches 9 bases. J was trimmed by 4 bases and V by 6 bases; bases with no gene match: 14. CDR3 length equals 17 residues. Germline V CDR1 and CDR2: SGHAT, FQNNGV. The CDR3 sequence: CASSRGLERGVADTQYF. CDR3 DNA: TGTGCCAGCAGTAGGGGGTTGGAGCGGGGGGTGGCAGATACGCAGTATTTT.

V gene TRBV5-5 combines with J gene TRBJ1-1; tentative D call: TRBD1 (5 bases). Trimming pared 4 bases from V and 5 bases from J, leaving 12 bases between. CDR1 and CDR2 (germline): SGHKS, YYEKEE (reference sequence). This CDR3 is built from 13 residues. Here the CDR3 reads CASSPRGGTEAFF. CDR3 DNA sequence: TGTGCCAGCAGCCCTCGGGGGGGAACTGAAGCTTTCTTT.